The next 16 T cell receptor beta chains were all read from a single sample in a study of T-cell reconstitution after alpha-beta-depleted transplantation in children. Library preparation (for TCRbeta) was performed with unique molecular identifiers. Via MiXCR, TCRdb re-called the PCR reads, giving one row per CDR3 protein. The sample lists approximately 430,000 distinct CDR3 sequences; around 15% were seen once. Source: PBMCs, mostly from graft donor cells, taken 360 days after TCRalphabeta/CD19-depleted stem cell transplant. These receptors were taken from a boy under two years old who had a stem cell transplant for Wiskott-Aldrich syndrome, so the T cells may come from the graft donor.

Only one count was recorded for this clonotype. The CDR3 region has the DNA TGTGCCAGCACCCCTAGCGGGGGGTTCCACGAGCAGTACTTC. It codes for CASTPSGGFHEQYF. The chain is built from TRBV12-3 or TRBV12-4 and TRBJ2-7; 11 bases match TRBD2. Trimming took 7 bases from V and 5 from J; bases not matched to a gene: 7. This CDR3 is 14 amino acids long.

This chain connects TRBV11-3 to TRBJ1-1, with D maybe TRBD1 (5 bases). Germline CDR1 SGHNT, CDR2 YENEEA. Trimming left V 1 base short and J 8 bases short, with 8 bases between. The CDR3 has 12 amino acids. CDR3 DNA: TGTGCCAGCAGCTTAGTAAGGGGCGAAGCTTTCTTT. Protein: CASSLVRGEAFF.

The chain uses TRBV5-1 and TRBJ1-2; 8 bases are shared with TRBD1. This CDR3 is 15 amino acids long. Germline V CDR1 and CDR2: SGHRS, YFSETQ. The junction had 5 bases not matched to a gene; V was cut back by 0 bases and J by 4 bases. CDR3 nucleotide sequence: TGCGCCAGCAGCTTGGCCGCGACAGGGGTCTATGGCTACACCTTC. Encoded protein: CASSLAATGVYGYTF.

The chain carries TRBV4-1 and TRBJ2-1; a possible D gene is TRBD2 (6 bases). The germline gives CDR1 MGHRA, CDR2 YSYEKL. The CDR3 runs 16 residues. Trimming shortened V by 1 base and J by 4 bases, and 14 bases separated the two germline ends. The CDR3 region is CASSQVEQRVYNEQFF. CDR3 nucleotide sequence: TGCGCCAGCAGCCAAGTAGAACAGCGGGTATACAATGAGCAGTTCTTC.

This clonotype came up a few times. The chain has TRBV5-1 and TRBJ1-3; 7 bases fit TRBD1. The CDR3 consists of 14 residues. CDR1 and CDR2 from the germline V gene are SGHRS and YFSETQ. The ends lost 4 bases at V and 10 bases at J; junction bases unmatched: 11. CDR3 bases: TGCGCCAGCAGCCATGACAGGGAGGCCTTTACCATATATTTT. It specifies CASSHDREAFTIYF. Based on the CDR3 plus reference TRBV5-1 and TRBJ1-3, the full variable domain is KAGVTQTPRYLIKTRGQQVTLSCSPISGHRSVSWYQQTPGQGLQFLFEYFSETQRNKGNFPGRFSGRQFSNSRSEMNVSTLELGDSALYLCASSHDREAFTIYFGEGSWLTVV.

CDR3 protein: CSARAGSVYNEQFF. The CDR3 DNA reads TGCAGTGCTAGAGCGGGATCGGTCTACAATGAGCAGTTCTTC. This chain uses TRBV20-1 with TRBJ2-1, with D tentatively TRBD2 (5 bases). The V end was cut by 1 base, the J end by 3 bases, with 10 bases between. Germline CDR1 is DFQATT and CDR2 is SNEGSKA (reference sequence). CDR3 size: 14 residues.

This clonotype was seen only a few times. This chain joins TRBV6-2 or TRBV6-3 and TRBJ2-7; D ambiguous. Trimming stripped 6 bases from V and 5 bases from J, with 11 bases between. The CDR3 is made up of 12 amino acids. Germline CDR1 MNHEY, CDR2 SVGEGT. CDR3 sequence: CASRSGPHEQYF. DNA for the CDR3: TGTGCCAGCAGATCAGGTCCCCACGAGCAGTACTTC.

This clonotype has more than one count but fewer than ten. The chain links TRBV29-1 to TRBJ2-1, with 9 bases fitting TRBD1. This CDR3 region has 15 residues. The J segment lost 7 bases and the V segment lost 7 bases, leaving 14 bases of the junction unmatched. CDR1 is SQVTM and CDR2 is ANQGSEA in the germline V gene. CDR3 sequence (DNA): TGCAGCGCCCAAAACTACAGGGGGCGAGTTAATGAGCAGTTCTTC. Protein sequence: CSAQNYRGRVNEQFF.

This clonotype showed up just a few times. The rearrangement uses TRBV7-9 and TRBJ2-7, with D possibly called TRBD1 or TRBD2 (5 bases each). This CDR3 is 12 amino acids long. CDR1 and CDR2 from the germline V gene are SEHNR and FQNEAQ (reference sequence). Trimming shortened V by 4 bases and J by 9 bases, and 13 bases separated the two germline ends. DNA for the CDR3: TGTGCCAGCAGCTCCAGGGACCGGGGGCAGTACTTC. This encodes CASSSRDRGQYF.

This clonotype was observed a handful of times. The rearrangement joins TRBV20-1 to TRBJ2-4; tentatively, D is TRBD2 (5 bases). Per germline, CDR1 DFQATT and CDR2 SNEGSKA (reference sequence). The CDR3 covers 13 residues. Trimming removed 6 bases at V and 10 bases at J, with 19 bases between. The CDR3: CSAFDSRGLIQYF. The CDR3 DNA reads TGCAGTGCGTTCGACTCCCGGGGTTTGATTCAGTACTTC.

This rearrangement joins TRBV3-1 to TRBJ1-3, with D possibly being TRBD1 (5 bases). The CDR3 is 16 residues long. The germline gives CDR1 LGHDT, CDR2 YNNKEL (reference sequence). Trimming took off 1 base at V and 3 bases at J, with 13 bases between the two ends. In nucleotides, the CDR3 is TGTGCCAGCAGCCAAGTTGTCAGGGTTTATGGAAACACCATATATTTT. It yields the protein CASSQVVRVYGNTIYF.

The J gene is TRBJ2-4, the V gene TRBV3-1; 12 bases map to TRBD1. There are 16 residues in the CDR3. CDR1 and CDR2 from the germline V gene are LGHDT and YNNKEL (reference sequence). Unmatched junction bases numbered 7, after V lost 2 bases and J lost 8 bases. The CDR3 is CASSQSPGQGADIQYF. DNA of the CDR3: TGTGCCAGCAGCCAATCACCGGGACAGGGGGCGGACATTCAGTACTTC.

This chain joins TRBV12-3 or TRBV12-4 and TRBJ2-6; no reliable D call. The CDR3 runs 18 residues. V was cut by 6 bases and J by 0 bases, with 18 bases left in between. CDR3 loop: CASSRLAGESSGANVLTF. The CDR3 DNA reads as TGTGCCAGCAGCCGCTTAGCCGGTGAGAGCTCTGGGGCCAACGTCCTGACTTTC.

This clonotype was seen more than once but under ten times. The chain recombines TRBV5-1 with TRBJ2-1, with 10 bases aligning to TRBD2. With 0 bases clipped from V and 7 bases from J, the junction kept 4 bases outside the gene matches. The CDR3 has 15 amino acids. The germline gives CDR1 SGHRS, CDR2 YFSETQ. CDR3 protein: CASSLVASGGNEQFF. The CDR3 nucleotides read TGCGCCAGCAGCTTGGTGGCTAGCGGGGGTAATGAGCAGTTCTTC.

The chain combines TRBV6-5 with TRBJ2-7; weak D call: TRBD1 (5 bases). The CDR3 runs 15 residues. Trimming stripped 0 bases from V and 6 bases from J, with 15 bases between. Germline V lookup: CDR1 MNHEY, CDR2 SVGAGI. DNA of the CDR3: TGTGCCAGCAGTTACTCCCAGGGAAGACGGGTCGAGCAGTACTTC. It codes for CASSYSQGRRVEQYF.

The chain recombines TRBV4-3 with TRBJ2-2; TRBD2 might be the D (6 bases). Germline values: CDR1 LGHNA, CDR2 YSLEER. V was clipped by 0 bases and J by 7 bases, with 12 bases between them. This CDR3 spans 15 amino acids. CDR3 DNA: TGCGCCAGCAGCCAAGACAGATTCGGGAGCGGGGAGCTGTTTTTT. This sequence encodes CASSQDRFGSGELFF.